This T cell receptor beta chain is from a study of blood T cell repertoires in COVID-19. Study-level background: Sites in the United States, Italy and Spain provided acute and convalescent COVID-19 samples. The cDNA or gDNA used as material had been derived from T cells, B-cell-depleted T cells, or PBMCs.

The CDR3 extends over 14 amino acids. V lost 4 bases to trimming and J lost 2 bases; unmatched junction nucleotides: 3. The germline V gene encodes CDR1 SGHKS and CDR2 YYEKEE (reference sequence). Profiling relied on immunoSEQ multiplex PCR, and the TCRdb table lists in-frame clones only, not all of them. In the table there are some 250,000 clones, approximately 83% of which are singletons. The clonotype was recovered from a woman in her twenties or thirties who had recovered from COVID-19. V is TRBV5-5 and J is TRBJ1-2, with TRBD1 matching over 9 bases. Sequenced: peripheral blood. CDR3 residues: CASSPGTGNYGYTF. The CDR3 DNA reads TGTGCCAGCAGCCCCGGGACAGGGAACTATGGCTACACCTTC.